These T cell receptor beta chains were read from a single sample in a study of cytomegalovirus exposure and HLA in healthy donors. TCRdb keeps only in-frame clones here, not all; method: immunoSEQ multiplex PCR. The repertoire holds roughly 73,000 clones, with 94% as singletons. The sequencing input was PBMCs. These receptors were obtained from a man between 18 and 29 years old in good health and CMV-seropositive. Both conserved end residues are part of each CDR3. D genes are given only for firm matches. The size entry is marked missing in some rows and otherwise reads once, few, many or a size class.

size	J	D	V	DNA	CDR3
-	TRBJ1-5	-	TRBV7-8	TGTGCCAGCAGCTTAGGGACAGAAAAACAATTTCCCCAGCATTTT	CASSLGTEKQFPQHF
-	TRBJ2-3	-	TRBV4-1	TGCGCCAGCAGCCAAGAACTTCCTAGCACAGATACGCAGTATTTT	CASSQELPSTDTQYF
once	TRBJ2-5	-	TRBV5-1	TGCGCCAGCAGCTTGGACCTAGCCGAAGAGACCCAGTACTTC	CASSLDLAEETQYF
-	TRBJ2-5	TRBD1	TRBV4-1	TGCGCCAGCACTCCGACCGACAGGGGGCAAGAGACCCAGTACTTC	CASTPTDRGQETQYF
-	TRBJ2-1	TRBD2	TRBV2	TGTGCCAGCAGTGACAGAACTAGCGAGAGTGAGCAGTTCTTC	CASSDRTSESEQFF
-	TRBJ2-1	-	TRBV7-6	TGTGCCAGCACCAGTAGCTCGAGCTCCTACAATGAGCAGTTCTTC	CASTSSSSSYNEQFF
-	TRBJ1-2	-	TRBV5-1	TGCGCCAGCAGCCCAACCACCCGGAGGGAGGGAAACTATGGCTACACCTTC	CASSPTTRREGNYGYTF
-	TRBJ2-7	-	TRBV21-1	TGTGCCAGCTCCCCCTCCCGCGAGGGGGCACTCCTCTACGAGCAGTACTTC	CASSPSREGALLYEQYF
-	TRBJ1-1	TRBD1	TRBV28	TGTGCCAGCAGTTTTCTGGGACAGGGGAAGCTTACGGCTTTCTTT	CASSFLGQGKLTAFF
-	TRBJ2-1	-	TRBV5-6	TGTGCCAGCAGCTTGGTGGGCGGGAATCGGGATGAGCAGTTCTTC	CASSLVGGNRDEQFF
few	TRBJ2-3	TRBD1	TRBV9	TGTGCCAGCAGCGCGAATACGGACAGGGTCTTGTTGGATACGCAGTATTTT	CASSANTDRVLLDTQYF
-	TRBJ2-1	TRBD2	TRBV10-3	TGTGCCATCAGTAGGGGAGGGGCGAACAATGAGCAGTTCTTC	CAISRGGANNEQFF
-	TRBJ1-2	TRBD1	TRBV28	TGTGCCAGCAGTTCCGGCACCGGGACAGGGATCTATGGCTACACCTTC	CASSSGTGTGIYGYTF
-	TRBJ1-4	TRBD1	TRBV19	TGTGCCACCAGGGACAGGGCAGGTGAAAAACTGTTTTTT	CATRDRAGEKLFF
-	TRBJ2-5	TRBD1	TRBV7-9	TGTGCCAGCAGGCTTACAGGGGAAGGGGAGACCCAGTACTTC	CASRLTGEGETQYF
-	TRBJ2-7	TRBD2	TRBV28	TGTGCCAGCACCAACCTAGGGACTAGCCCCGAGCAGTACTTC	CASTNLGTSPEQYF
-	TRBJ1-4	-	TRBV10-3	TGTGCCATCAGTGGGGTGGCGAATGAGGGAAAACTGTTTTTT	CAISGVANEGKLFF
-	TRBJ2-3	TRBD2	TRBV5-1	TGCGCCAGCAGCGCTAGCGGGAGTTTGGGTACAGATACGCAGTATTTT	CASSASGSLGTDTQYF
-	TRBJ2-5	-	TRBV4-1	TGCGCCAGCAGCCCCGAAGCCACGCGGGAGACCCAGTACTTC	CASSPEATRETQYF
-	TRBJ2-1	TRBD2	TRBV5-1	TGCGCCAGGACCCGGGACTACAACAATGAGCAGTTCTTC	CARTRDYNNEQFF